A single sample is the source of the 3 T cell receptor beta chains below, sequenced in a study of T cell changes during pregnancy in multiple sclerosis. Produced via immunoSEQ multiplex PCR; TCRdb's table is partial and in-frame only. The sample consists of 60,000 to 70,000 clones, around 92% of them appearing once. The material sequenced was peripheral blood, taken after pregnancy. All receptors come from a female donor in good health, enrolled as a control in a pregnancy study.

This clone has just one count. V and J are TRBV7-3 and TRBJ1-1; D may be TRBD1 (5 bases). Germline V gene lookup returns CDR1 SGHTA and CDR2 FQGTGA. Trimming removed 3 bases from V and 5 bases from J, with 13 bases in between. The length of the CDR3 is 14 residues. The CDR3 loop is CASSLVLGGTEAFF. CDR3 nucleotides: TGTGCCAGCAGCTTGGTCCTTGGGGGGACTGAAGCTTTCTTT.

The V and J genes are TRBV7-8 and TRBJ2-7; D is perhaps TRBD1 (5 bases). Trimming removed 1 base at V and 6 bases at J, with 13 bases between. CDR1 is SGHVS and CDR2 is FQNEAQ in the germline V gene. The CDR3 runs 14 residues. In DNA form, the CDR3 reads TGTGCCAGCAGCTTAGTTGTAGGGGCGGCCGAGCAGTACTTC. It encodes CASSLVVGAAEQYF.

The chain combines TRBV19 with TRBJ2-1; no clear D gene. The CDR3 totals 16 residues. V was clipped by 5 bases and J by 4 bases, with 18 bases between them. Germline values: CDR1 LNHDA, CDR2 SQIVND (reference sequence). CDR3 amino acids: CASSPNALSIYNEQFF. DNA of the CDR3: TGTGCCAGTAGTCCAAACGCCCTATCCATTTACAATGAGCAGTTCTTC.